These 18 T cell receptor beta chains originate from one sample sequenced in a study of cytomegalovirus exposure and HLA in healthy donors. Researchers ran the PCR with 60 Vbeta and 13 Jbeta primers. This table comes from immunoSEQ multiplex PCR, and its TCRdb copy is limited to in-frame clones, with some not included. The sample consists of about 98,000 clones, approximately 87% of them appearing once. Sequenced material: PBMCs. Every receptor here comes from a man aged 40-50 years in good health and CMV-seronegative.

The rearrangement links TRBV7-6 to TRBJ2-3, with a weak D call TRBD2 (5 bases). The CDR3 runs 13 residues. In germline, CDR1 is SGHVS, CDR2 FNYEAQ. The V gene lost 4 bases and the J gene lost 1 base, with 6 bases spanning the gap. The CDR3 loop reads CASSSGGTDTQYF. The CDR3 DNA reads TGTGCCAGCAGCTCCGGGGGCACAGATACGCAGTATTTT.

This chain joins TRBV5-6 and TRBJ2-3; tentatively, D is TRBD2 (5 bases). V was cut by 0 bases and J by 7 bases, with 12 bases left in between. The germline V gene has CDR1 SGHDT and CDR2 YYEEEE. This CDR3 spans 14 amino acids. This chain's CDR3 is CASSLVGTSHTQYF. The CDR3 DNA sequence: TGTGCCAGCAGCTTGGTAGGCACTAGTCATACGCAGTATTTT.

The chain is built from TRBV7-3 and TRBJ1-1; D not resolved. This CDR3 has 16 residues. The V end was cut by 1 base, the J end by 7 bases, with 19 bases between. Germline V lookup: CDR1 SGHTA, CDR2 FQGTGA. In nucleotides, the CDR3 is TGTGCCAGCAGCTTAAGTCCCGGCGGGGTGAGACTTGAAGCTTTCTTT. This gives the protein CASSLSPGGVRLEAFF.

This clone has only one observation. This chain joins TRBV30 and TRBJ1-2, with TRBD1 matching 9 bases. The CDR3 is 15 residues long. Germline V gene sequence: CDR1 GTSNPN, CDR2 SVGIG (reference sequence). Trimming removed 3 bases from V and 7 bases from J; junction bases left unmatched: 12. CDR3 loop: CAWSGGPGQGCGYTF. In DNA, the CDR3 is TGTGCCTGGAGCGGAGGACCGGGACAGGGATGTGGCTACACCTTC.

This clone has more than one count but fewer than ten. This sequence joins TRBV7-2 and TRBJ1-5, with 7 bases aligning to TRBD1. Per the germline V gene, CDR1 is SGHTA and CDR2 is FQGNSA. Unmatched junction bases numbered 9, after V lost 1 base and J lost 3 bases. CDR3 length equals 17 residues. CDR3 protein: CASSLVPTGYVNQPQHF. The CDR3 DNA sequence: TGTGCCAGCAGCTTAGTTCCGACAGGGTATGTCAATCAGCCCCAGCATTTT.

CDR3 DNA: TGTGCCAGCAGCGAGGTCTCGAAAGGGGCTAACTATGGCTACACCTTC. The encoded protein is CASSEVSKGANYGYTF. The rearrangement uses TRBV6-6 and TRBJ1-2; tentative D call: TRBD1 (5 bases). Trimming shortened V by 6 bases and J by 0 bases, and 17 bases separated the two germline ends. Germline-derived CDR1 and CDR2 are MNHNY and SVGAGI (reference sequence). This CDR3 has 16 amino acids.

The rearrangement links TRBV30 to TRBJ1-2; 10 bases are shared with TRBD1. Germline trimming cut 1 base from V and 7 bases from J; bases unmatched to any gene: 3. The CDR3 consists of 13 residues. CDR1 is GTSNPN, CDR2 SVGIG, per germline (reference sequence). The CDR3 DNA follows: TGTGCCTGGAGTGGGGACAGGGGAGGTGGCTACACCTTC. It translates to CAWSGDRGGGYTF. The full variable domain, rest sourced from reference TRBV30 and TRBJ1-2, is SQTIHQWPATLVQPVGSPLSLECTVEGTSNPNLYWYRQAAGRGLQLLFYSVGIGQISSEVPQNLSASRPQDRQFILSSKKLLLSDSGFYLCAWSGDRGGGYTFGSGTRLTVV.

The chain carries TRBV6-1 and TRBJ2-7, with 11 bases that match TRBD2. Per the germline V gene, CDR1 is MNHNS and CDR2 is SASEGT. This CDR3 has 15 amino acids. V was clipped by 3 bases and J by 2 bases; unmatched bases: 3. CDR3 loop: CASSDLAGGPYEQYF. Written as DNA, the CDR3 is TGTGCCAGCAGTGATTTAGCGGGGGGGCCCTACGAGCAGTACTTC.

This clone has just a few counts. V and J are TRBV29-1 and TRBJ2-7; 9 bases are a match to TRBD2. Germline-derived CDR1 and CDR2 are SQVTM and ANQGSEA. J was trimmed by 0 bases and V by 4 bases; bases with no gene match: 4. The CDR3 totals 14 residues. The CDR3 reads CSVGSGGNSYEQYF. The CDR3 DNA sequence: TGCAGCGTTGGGAGCGGGGGGAACTCCTACGAGCAGTACTTC.

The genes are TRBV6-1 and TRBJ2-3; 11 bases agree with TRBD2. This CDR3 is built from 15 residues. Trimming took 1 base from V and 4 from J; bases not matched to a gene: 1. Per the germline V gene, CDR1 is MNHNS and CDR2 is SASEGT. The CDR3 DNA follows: TGTGCCAGCAGTGAAGTAGCGGGGGGGCCAGATACGCAGTATTTT. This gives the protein CASSEVAGGPDTQYF.

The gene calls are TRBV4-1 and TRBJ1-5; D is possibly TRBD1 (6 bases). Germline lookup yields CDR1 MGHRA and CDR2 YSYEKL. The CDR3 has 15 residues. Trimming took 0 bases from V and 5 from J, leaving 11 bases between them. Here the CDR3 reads CASSQDTTGYQPQHF. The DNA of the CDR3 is TGCGCCAGCAGCCAAGATACGACAGGCTATCAGCCCCAGCATTTT.

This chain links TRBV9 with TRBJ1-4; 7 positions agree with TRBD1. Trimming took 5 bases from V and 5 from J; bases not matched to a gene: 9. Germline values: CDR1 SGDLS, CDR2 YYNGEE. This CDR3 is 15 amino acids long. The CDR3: CASSPHTGQNEKLFF. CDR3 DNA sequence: TGTGCCAGCAGTCCCCATACGGGACAGAATGAAAAACTGTTTTTT.

The CDR3 loop reads CASRDTSYVGYTF. CDR3 bases: TGTGCCAGCAGAGACACAAGCTACGTAGGCTACACCTTC. V usage is TRBV6-6 and J usage is TRBJ1-2; D ambiguous. Germline CDR1 MNHNY, CDR2 SVGAGI (reference sequence). This CDR3 has 13 residues. Trimming removed 6 bases from V and 8 bases from J, with 16 bases in between.

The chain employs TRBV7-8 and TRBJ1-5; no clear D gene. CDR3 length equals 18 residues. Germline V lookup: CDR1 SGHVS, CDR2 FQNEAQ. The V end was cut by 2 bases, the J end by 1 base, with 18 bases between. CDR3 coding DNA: TGTGCCAGCAGCTTAAGGTGGCGGGGAGCACGCAGCAATCAGCCCCAGCATTTT. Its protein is CASSLRWRGARSNQPQHF.

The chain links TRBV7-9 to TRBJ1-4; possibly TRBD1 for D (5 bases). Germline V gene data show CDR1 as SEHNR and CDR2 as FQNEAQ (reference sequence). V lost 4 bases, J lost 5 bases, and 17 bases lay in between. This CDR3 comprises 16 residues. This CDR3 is CASSSVVTAMNEKLFF. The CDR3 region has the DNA TGTGCCAGCAGCTCCGTCGTGACAGCTATGAATGAAAAACTGTTTTTT.

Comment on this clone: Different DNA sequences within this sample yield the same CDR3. CDR3 sequence: CASSFSAGTYEQYF. In DNA, the CDR3 is TGCGCCAGCAGCTTTAGTGCAGGGACCTACGAGCAGTACTTC. The chain has TRBV5-1 and TRBJ2-7; D is possibly TRBD1 (5 bases). Per the germline V gene, CDR1 is SGHRS and CDR2 is YFSETQ. The CDR3 is made up of 14 amino acids. Trimming cost V 2 bases and J 2 bases, with 11 bases left between them.

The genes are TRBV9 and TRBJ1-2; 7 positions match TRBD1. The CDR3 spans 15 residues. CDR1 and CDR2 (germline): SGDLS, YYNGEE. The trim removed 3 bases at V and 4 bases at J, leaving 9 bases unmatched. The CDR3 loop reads CASSDRQGGGYGYTF. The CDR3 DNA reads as TGTGCCAGCAGCGATCGGCAGGGGGGAGGCTATGGCTACACCTTC.

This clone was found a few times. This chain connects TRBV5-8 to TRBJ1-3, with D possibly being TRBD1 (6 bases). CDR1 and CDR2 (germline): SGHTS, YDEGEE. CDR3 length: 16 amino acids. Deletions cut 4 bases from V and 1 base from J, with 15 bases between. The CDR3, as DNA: TGTGCCAGCAGCCCCCGAACAGGGTTTTCTGGAAACACCATATATTTT. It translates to CASSPRTGFSGNTIYF.